Given below is one TCR beta chain in context. These data are taken from a study of blood T cell repertoires in COVID-19. This CDR3 has 15 amino acids. After removal of 3 bases from V and 4 bases from J, the junction contained 5 bases not matched to a gene. Germline V gives CDR1 PRHDT, CDR2 FYEKMQ (reference sequence). TCRdb's table, derived via immunoSEQ multiplex PCR, lists solely in-frame clones and lacks some. Counted here are about 270,000 clones, about 91% occurring once; the ten biggest clones make up around 2.8%. This sequence was found in a man aged 35-49 years who had been exposed to COVID-19. The genes are TRBV13 and TRBJ2-7, with 11 bases lining up with TRBD1. The sample was PBMCs or T cells enriched from blood (not recorded which). The CDR3: CASSFRTGGSYEQYF. The DNA for the CDR3 is TGTGCCAGCAGCTTCAGGACAGGGGGCTCTTACGAGCAGTACTTC.